This is a list of T cell receptor beta chains from one sample in a study of blood T cell repertoires in COVID-19. Some clones are missing from TCRdb's copy, which holds only in-frame ones; the method was immunoSEQ multiplex PCR. Here the sample spans a few hundred thousand clones, approximately 84% being singletons. Source material: PBMCs or T cells enriched from blood (not recorded which). All receptors derive from a man aged 40-49 years who had recovered from COVID-19. Each CDR3 is given without its conserved first and last residue. The order of the fields is V gene, clone size, J gene, CDR3 protein. Size is omitted from some rows. Given values are once, few, many or a class for expanded clones.

V gene: TRBV27; clone size: once; J gene: TRBJ2-3; CDR3 protein: ASSLRLTSGDPDTQY
V gene: TRBV5-1; clone size: few; J gene: TRBJ1-5; CDR3 protein: ASSQGGAPNQPQH
V gene: TRBV28; clone size: -; J gene: TRBJ1-5; CDR3 protein: ASRTQYQPQH
V gene: TRBV24-1; clone size: -; J gene: TRBJ1-1; CDR3 protein: ATSDPTRGTEAF
V gene: TRBV20-1; clone size: -; J gene: TRBJ2-1; CDR3 protein: RQGRHNEQF
V gene: TRBV10-3; clone size: -; J gene: TRBJ1-2; CDR3 protein: AIRPGQGAKEDGYT
V gene: TRBV28; clone size: -; J gene: TRBJ2-7; CDR3 protein: ASRKGLASYEQY
V gene: TRBV5-1; clone size: once; J gene: TRBJ2-3; CDR3 protein: ASSSGLAGAADTQY
V gene: TRBV9; clone size: -; J gene: TRBJ1-1; CDR3 protein: ASRPTRDPTEAF
V gene: TRBV7-8; clone size: -; J gene: TRBJ2-2; CDR3 protein: ASSEGGRGTGELF
V gene: TRBV4-2; clone size: -; J gene: TRBJ2-1; CDR3 protein: ASSPLGLAGGSSYNEQF
V gene: TRBV6-5; clone size: -; J gene: TRBJ2-1; CDR3 protein: ASSYSGQGWNEQF
V gene: TRBV15; clone size: -; J gene: TRBJ2-7; CDR3 protein: ATSRWTAPYEQY
V gene: TRBV3-1/TRBV3-2; clone size: -; J gene: TRBJ1-5; CDR3 protein: ASSQEGGSNQPQH
V gene: TRBV7-2; clone size: -; J gene: TRBJ1-1; CDR3 protein: ASSSLPSGTEAF
V gene: TRBV5-1; clone size: -; J gene: TRBJ2-7; CDR3 protein: ASSSGQSSYEQY
V gene: TRBV30; clone size: few; J gene: TRBJ1-3; CDR3 protein: AWILKRSGNTIY
V gene: TRBV10-3; clone size: -; J gene: TRBJ2-7; CDR3 protein: AISVDRGYEQY
V gene: TRBV27; clone size: -; J gene: TRBJ2-7; CDR3 protein: ASSSRVPYEQY